This T cell receptor (beta chain) was obtained from a study of CD8 T cells in ankylosing spondylitis. CDR3 size: 19 residues. The germline CDR1 and CDR2 sequences are MNHEY and SVGAGI. Trimming removed 4 bases from V and 2 bases from J, with 24 bases in between. This clonotype occurred a few times. Antigen specificity is unknown. General study points: A motif of 8 or 9 highly homologous TCR beta variants was seen as apparently characteristic of ankylosing spondylitis blood.

In TCRdb, the 5' RACE reads were re-called with MiXCR into one record per CDR3 protein. The data show around 300,000 distinct CDR3 sequences, about 15% seen once. The sequenced sample consisted of blood, either unsorted or a sorted T cell fraction (not recorded which). The TCR comes from a male donor with ankylosing spondylitis or in good health (not recorded which). V gene TRBV6-5 combines with J gene TRBJ1-5; D gene uncertain. The CDR3 DNA reads as TGTGCCAGCAGTTTCGATCCCCCCCGGAAGGGAAATGGCAATCAGCCCCAGCATTTT. Encoded protein: CASSFDPPRKGNGNQPQHF.